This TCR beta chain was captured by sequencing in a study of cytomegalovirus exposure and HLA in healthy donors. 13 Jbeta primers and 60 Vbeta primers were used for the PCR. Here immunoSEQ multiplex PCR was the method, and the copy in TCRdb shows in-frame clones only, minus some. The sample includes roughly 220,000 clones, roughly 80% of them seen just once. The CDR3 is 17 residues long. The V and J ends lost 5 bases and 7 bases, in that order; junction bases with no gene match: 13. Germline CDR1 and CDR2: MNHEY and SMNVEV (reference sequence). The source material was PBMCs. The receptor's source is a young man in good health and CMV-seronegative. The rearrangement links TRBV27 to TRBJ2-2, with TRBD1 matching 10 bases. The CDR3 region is CASSRLGTGVTGGELFF. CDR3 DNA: TGTGCCAGCAGTCGTCTTGGGACAGGGGTCACCGGCGGGGAGCTGTTTTTT.